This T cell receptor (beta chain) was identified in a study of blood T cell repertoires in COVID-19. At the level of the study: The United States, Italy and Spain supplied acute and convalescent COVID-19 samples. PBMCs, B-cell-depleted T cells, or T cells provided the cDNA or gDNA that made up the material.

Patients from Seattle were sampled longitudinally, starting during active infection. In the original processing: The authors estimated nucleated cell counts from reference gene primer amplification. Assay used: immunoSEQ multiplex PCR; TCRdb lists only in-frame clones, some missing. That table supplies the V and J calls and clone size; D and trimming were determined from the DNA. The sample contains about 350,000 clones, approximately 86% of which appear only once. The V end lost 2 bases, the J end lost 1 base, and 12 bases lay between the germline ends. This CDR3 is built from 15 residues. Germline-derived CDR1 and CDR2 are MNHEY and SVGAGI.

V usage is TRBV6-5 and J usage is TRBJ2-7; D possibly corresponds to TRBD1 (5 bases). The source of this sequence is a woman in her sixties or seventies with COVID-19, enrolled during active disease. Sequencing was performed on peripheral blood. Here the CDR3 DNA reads TGTGCCAGCAGTTACCGGGCCAGGGTGTCCTACGAGCAGTACTTC. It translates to CASSYRARVSYEQYF.